Each of the 14 T cell receptor beta chains below was sequenced from the same sample in a study of blood T cells in healthy people across ages. PCR was performed a second time for about 7 to 11 cycles using a sample-barcoded 5' primer and a J-beta primer mix. One entry per CDR3 protein results from TCRdb running MiXCR on the 5' RACE reads. The table has more than 750,000 distinct CDR3 sequences, about 28% seen once. The sample was also reused in another study, on T cells of mothers and their children.

The specimen sequenced was blood. These receptors were collected from a woman in her thirties or forties in good health.

The rearrangement uses TRBV28 and TRBJ1-1; no clear D gene. The germline CDR1 and CDR2 sequences are MDHEN and SYDVKM. The CDR3 has 13 amino acids. V gave up 2 bases and J gave up 11 bases, with 15 bases separating them. The chain's CDR3 is CASSLNPTLGAFF. In nucleotides, the CDR3 is TGTGCCAGCAGTTTAAATCCCACTCTAGGGGCTTTCTTT.

This clonotype showed up just a few times. The genes are TRBV5-1 and TRBJ2-7; possible D gene TRBD2, 5 bases. Germline CDR1 and CDR2: SGHRS and YFSETQ. The CDR3 extends over 12 amino acids. V was trimmed by 3 bases and J by 5 bases, leaving 9 bases between them. This chain's CDR3 is CASSSEGHEQYF. CDR3 DNA: TGCGCCAGCAGCTCCGAGGGTCACGAGCAGTACTTC. Using reference TRBV5-1 and TRBJ2-7 for the parts outside the CDR3, the full variable domain is KAGVTQTPRYLIKTRGQQVTLSCSPISGHRSVSWYQQTPGQGLQFLFEYFSETQRNKGNFPGRFSGRQFSNSRSEMNVSTLELGDSALYLCASSSEGHEQYFGPGTRLTVT.

The chain combines TRBV20-1 with TRBJ1-5; the match to TRBD1 covers 7 bases. From germline, CDR1 is DFQATT and CDR2 SNEGSKA (reference sequence). The CDR3 covers 18 residues. Trimming removed 0 bases from V and 0 bases from J; junction bases left unmatched: 11. DNA of the CDR3: TGCAGTGCTAGAGATCTGGCAGGGGGGGATTATAGCAATCAGCCCCAGCATTTT. It codes for CSARDLAGGDYSNQPQHF.

A remark on this clonotype: This may stem from a read error, because a much larger clone lies one nucleotide away. Since the CDR3 does not end with the conserved phenylalanine or tryptophan, this likely comes from a read error. V is TRBV7-9 and J is TRBJ2-7; tentatively, D is TRBD2 (6 bases). Trimming took 4 bases from V and 2 from J, leaving 15 bases between them. There are 15 residues in the CDR3. Germline CDR1 and CDR2: SEHNR and FQNEAQ (reference sequence). CDR3 bases: TGTGCCAGCAGCTATGATTTGGGACTTACCTACGAGCAGTACTGC. This encodes CASSYDLGLTYEQYC.

A note on this clonotype: At one boundary the junction diverges from the germline segment, which might be a read error. The rearrangement joins TRBV7-2 to TRBJ1-1; perhaps TRBD1 as D (5 bases). The CDR3 runs 15 residues. Germline values: CDR1 SGHTA, CDR2 FQGNSA. The CDR3 loop reads CAGSRPSQGRTEAFF. The CDR3 DNA sequence: TGCGCCGGCAGCCGTCCATCTCAGGGTAGGACTGAAGCTTTCTTT.

The chain couples TRBV9 to TRBJ2-7; 10 bases align to TRBD1. The CDR3 sequence is 16 residues long. The germline CDR1 and CDR2 sequences are SGDLS and YYNGEE. After removal of 0 bases from V and 6 bases from J, the junction contained 9 bases not matched to a gene. The DNA of the CDR3 is TGTGCCAGCAGCGTAGCGCCAACCGGGACAGGGGCCGAGCAGTACTTC. Translation: CASSVAPTGTGAEQYF.

This clonotype was observed many times. The chain links TRBV28 to TRBJ2-3; D gene unclear. This CDR3 is 11 amino acids long. Germline lookup yields CDR1 MDHEN and CDR2 SYDVKM. The V end was cut by 8 bases, the J end by 5 bases, with 8 bases between. This CDR3 is CASSPRDTQYF. In DNA, the CDR3 is TGTGCCAGCTCACCACGAGATACGCAGTATTTT.

The chain is built from TRBV29-1 and TRBJ2-7, with D maybe TRBD2 (5 bases). This CDR3 is built from 12 residues. Germline CDR1 and CDR2: SQVTM and ANQGSEA. Trimming removed 4 bases at V and 7 bases at J, with 14 bases between. The CDR3 DNA sequence: TGCAGCGTTGTGGTTCCCGCGGGTGAGCAGTACTTC. The encoded protein is CSVVVPAGEQYF.

V usage is TRBV7-8 and J usage is TRBJ2-3, with 7 bases fitting TRBD1. CDR3 length equals 15 residues. Germline lookup yields CDR1 SGHVS and CDR2 FQNEAQ. With 4 bases clipped from V and 7 bases from J, the junction kept 11 bases outside the gene matches. CDR3 sequence (DNA): TGTGCCAGCAGCTATACGGGACAGCTGCGGCATACGCAGTATTTT. Translating gives CASSYTGQLRHTQYF.

The chain has TRBV7-2 and TRBJ1-6; no clear D gene. V lost 1 base, J lost 8 bases, and 18 bases lay in between. The CDR3 totals 17 residues. Germline V CDR1 and CDR2: SGHTA, FQGNSA. The CDR3 sequence: CASSLGAGQKMDSPLHF. The CDR3 coding sequence is TGTGCCAGCAGCTTAGGGGCAGGTCAAAAGATGGATTCACCCCTCCACTTT. Variable domain in full (rest from reference TRBV7-2 and TRBJ1-6): GAGVSQSPSNKVTEKGKDVELRCDPISGHTALYWYRQSLGQGLEFLIYFQGNSAPDKSGLPSDRFSAERTGGSVSTLTIQRTQQEDSAVYLCASSLGAGQKMDSPLHFGNGTRLTVT.

In DNA, the CDR3 is TGTGCCAGCACCCTCCCCAAGGGTGCCACCTACGAGCAGTACTTC. Translation gives CASTLPKGATYEQYF. The rearrangement links TRBV28 to TRBJ2-4; D is uncertain. The DNA end favors TRBJ2-7, so the J call may be wrong. CDR1 is MDHEN, CDR2 SYDVKM, per germline. There are 15 residues in the CDR3.

J is TRBJ1-1 and V is TRBV20-1; 7 nucleotides agree with TRBD1. CDR1 is DFQATT, CDR2 SNEGSKA, per germline (reference sequence). This CDR3 is built from 15 residues. V trimming: 4 bases; J trimming: 0 bases; junction bases outside the gene matches: 8. The CDR3 loop reads CSATYLTGMNTEAFF. The CDR3 region has the DNA TGCAGTGCTACCTATTTGACAGGGATGAACACTGAAGCTTTCTTT.

This clonotype was observed a handful of times. The rearrangement uses TRBV14 and TRBJ2-1, with D uncertain. The V end was cut by 3 bases, the J end by 3 bases, with 9 bases between. The CDR3 is made up of 14 amino acids. Germline assignment: CDR1 SGHDN and CDR2 FVKESK. The CDR3 DNA is TGTGCCAGCAGCCAGCTAACTGGCTACAATGAGCAGTTCTTC. It codes for CASSQLTGYNEQFF.

This clonotype was counted at least ten times. V is TRBV11-2 and J is TRBJ2-4; D unclear. The CDR3 totals 17 residues. Germline V lookup: CDR1 SGHAT, CDR2 FQNNGV. V was cut by 5 bases and J by 5 bases, with 22 bases left in between. CDR3: CASSPISRVGLQNIQYF. The CDR3 nucleotides are TGTGCCAGCAGCCCAATAAGTAGGGTAGGGTTACAAAACATTCAGTACTTC.